A selection of T cell receptor beta chains follows, all from one sample in a study of regulatory T cells in long-lasting Graves disease. TCRdb reprocessed the multiplex PCR reads via MiXCR and lists one record per CDR3 protein. Of about 620,000 distinct CDR3 sequences detected, roughly 15% appear once; the ten largest clones hold approximately 18%. Another study also made use of these data, one on T cells in Graves' hyperthyroidism and ophthalmopathy.

The sample in question was peripheral blood mononuclear cells (PBMCs), obtained at new diagnosis, from a patient treated with antithyroid drugs. These receptors were obtained from a woman under 40 with Graves disease. CDR3s include the opening cysteine and the closing phenylalanine or tryptophan. A D gene is named only where the DNA matches it firmly. Clone size is shown for a subset of rows, as once, few, many or a class of expanded clone.

d_gene: TRBD2
j_gene: TRBJ2-1
abundance: few
v_gene: TRBV5-1
CDR3aa: CASSQESGRYEQFF
CDR3nt: TGCGCCAGCAGCCAAGAGAGCGGGAGATATGAGCAGTTCTTC

d_gene: NA
j_gene: TRBJ2-4
abundance: few
v_gene: TRBV5-1
CDR3aa: CASSSRLVSGSWAKNIQYF
CDR3nt: TGCGCCAGCAGCTCCCGACTTGTGTCAGGGAGTTGGGCCAAAAACATTCAGTACTTC

d_gene: NA
j_gene: TRBJ2-7
abundance: many
v_gene: TRBV6-1
CDR3aa: CASSNLYEQYF
CDR3nt: TGTGCCAGCAGTAATCTGTACGAGCAGTACTTC

d_gene: NA
j_gene: TRBJ2-7
abundance: NA
v_gene: TRBV6-2/TRBV6-3
CDR3aa: CASRSLGREQYF
CDR3nt: TGTGCCAGCAGGTCCCTCGGTCGGGAGCAGTACTTC

d_gene: TRBD2
j_gene: TRBJ2-3
abundance: few
v_gene: TRBV3-1
CDR3aa: CASSRISGLSTDTQYF
CDR3nt: TGTGCCAGCAGCCGGATTAGCGGGTTGAGCACAGATACGCAGTATTTT

d_gene: NA
j_gene: TRBJ2-7
abundance: NA
v_gene: TRBV4-1
CDR3aa: CASSQVTGFNEQYF
CDR3nt: TGCGCCAGCAGCCAAGTTACAGGGTTCAACGAGCAGTACTTC

d_gene: NA
j_gene: TRBJ1-3
abundance: NA
v_gene: TRBV25-1
CDR3aa: CASSDTELSGNTIYF
CDR3nt: TGTGCCAGCAGTGATACAGAGCTCTCTGGAAACACCATATATTTT

d_gene: TRBD1
j_gene: TRBJ2-5
abundance: many
v_gene: TRBV6-1
CDR3aa: CASRGTGGPYETQYF
CDR3nt: TGTGCCAGCCGTGGGACAGGGGGCCCATATGAGACCCAGTACTTC

d_gene: NA
j_gene: TRBJ2-1
abundance: NA
v_gene: TRBV3-1
CDR3aa: CASSQEWRQAGNEQFF
CDR3nt: TGTGCCAGCAGCCAAGAATGGAGGCAGGCTGGGAATGAGCAGTTCTTC

d_gene: NA
j_gene: TRBJ2-1
abundance: many
v_gene: TRBV11-2
CDR3aa: CASSSGGGESYNEQFF
CDR3nt: TGTGCCAGCAGCAGTGGCGGAGGTGAATCCTACAATGAGCAGTTCTTC

d_gene: NA
j_gene: TRBJ2-7
abundance: few
v_gene: TRBV5-1
CDR3aa: CASPRQVTSYEQYF
CDR3nt: TGCGCCAGCCCGAGGCAGGTCACCTCCTACGAGCAGTACTTC

d_gene: TRBD2
j_gene: TRBJ2-7
abundance: many
v_gene: TRBV6-6
CDR3aa: CASSYSSSSGRANYYEQYF
CDR3nt: TGTGCCAGCAGTTACTCGAGTTCTAGCGGGAGGGCCAACTACTACGAGCAGTACTTC

d_gene: NA
j_gene: TRBJ1-1
abundance: NA
v_gene: TRBV19
CDR3aa: CASTRTTEAFF
CDR3nt: TGTGCCAGTACCCGGACCACTGAAGCTTTCTTT

d_gene: NA
j_gene: TRBJ2-7
abundance: many
v_gene: TRBV27
CDR3aa: CASTPGAGDQIEQYF
CDR3nt: TGTGCCAGCACCCCGGGGGCAGGGGATCAAATCGAGCAGTACTTC

d_gene: NA
j_gene: TRBJ1-1
abundance: few
v_gene: TRBV6-1
CDR3aa: CASSRTWAPNTEAFF
CDR3nt: TGTGCCAGCAGCCGCACGTGGGCGCCGAACACTGAAGCTTTCTTT

d_gene: TRBD2
j_gene: TRBJ2-2
abundance: NA
v_gene: TRBV29-1
CDR3aa: CSVEDPLAGGPGGTGELFF
CDR3nt: TGCAGCGTTGAAGACCCACTAGCGGGAGGGCCTGGAGGCACCGGGGAGCTGTTTTTT

d_gene: TRBD2
j_gene: TRBJ2-3
abundance: few
v_gene: TRBV20-1
CDR3aa: CSARAKTSGWGTDTQYF
CDR3nt: TGCAGTGCTAGAGCGAAGACTAGCGGTTGGGGCACAGATACGCAGTATTTT

d_gene: NA
j_gene: TRBJ1-5
abundance: many
v_gene: TRBV7-2
CDR3aa: CASSLAQQPLGQPQHF
CDR3nt: TGTGCCAGCAGCTTAGCTCAGCAGCCTCTCGGTCAGCCCCAGCATTTT

d_gene: TRBD1
j_gene: TRBJ2-7
abundance: NA
v_gene: TRBV5-6
CDR3aa: CASSLLGTVEVYEQYF
CDR3nt: TGTGCCAGCAGCTTGCTAGGGACAGTTGAGGTCTACGAGCAGTACTTC

d_gene: NA
j_gene: TRBJ2-5
abundance: many
v_gene: TRBV6-5
CDR3aa: CASSYVATQETQYF
CDR3nt: TGTGCCAGCAGTTACGTCGCTACCCAAGAGACCCAGTACTTC

d_gene: NA
j_gene: TRBJ1-5
abundance: many
v_gene: TRBV28
CDR3aa: CASSSLDTDSNQPQHF
CDR3nt: TGTGCCAGCAGTTCCTTGGACACCGATAGCAATCAGCCCCAGCATTTT

d_gene: TRBD1
j_gene: TRBJ2-7
abundance: many
v_gene: TRBV28
CDR3aa: CASSMIGTGDLGEQYF
CDR3nt: TGTGCCAGCAGTATGATTGGGACAGGCGATTTGGGAGAGCAGTACTTC

d_gene: TRBD1
j_gene: TRBJ2-7
abundance: few
v_gene: TRBV18
CDR3aa: CASSPFPGQSSYEQYF
CDR3nt: TGTGCCAGCTCACCATTCCCGGGACAGAGCTCCTACGAGCAGTACTTC

d_gene: TRBD1
j_gene: TRBJ1-4
abundance: many
v_gene: TRBV2
CDR3aa: CASSTDRGNEKLFF
CDR3nt: TGTGCCAGCAGCACCGACAGGGGGAATGAAAAACTGTTTTTT

d_gene: NA
j_gene: TRBJ2-3
abundance: few
v_gene: TRBV15
CDR3aa: CATSRVGIDTQYF
CDR3nt: TGTGCCACCAGCAGAGTGGGAATAGATACGCAGTATTTT

d_gene: TRBD1
j_gene: TRBJ2-7
abundance: many
v_gene: TRBV28
CDR3aa: CASSTGTGRGRKYF
CDR3nt: TGTGCCAGCAGCACCGGGACAGGGCGCGGGAGAAAGTACTTC

d_gene: TRBD1
j_gene: TRBJ1-4
abundance: many
v_gene: TRBV29-1
CDR3aa: CSVRQGAKEKLFF
CDR3nt: TGCAGCGTTCGACAGGGGGCGAAGGAAAAACTGTTTTTT

d_gene: TRBD1
j_gene: TRBJ1-5
abundance: few
v_gene: TRBV28
CDR3aa: CASRKQGAGQPQHF
CDR3nt: TGTGCCAGCAGGAAACAGGGGGCCGGTCAGCCCCAGCATTTT

d_gene: NA
j_gene: TRBJ1-1
abundance: many
v_gene: TRBV20-1
CDR3aa: CSARVPPVSAMAFF
CDR3nt: TGCAGTGCTAGAGTTCCCCCGGTGTCCGCTATGGCTTTCTTT

d_gene: NA
j_gene: TRBJ1-3
abundance: few
v_gene: TRBV30
CDR3aa: CAWRPSLKFAIYF
CDR3nt: TGTGCCTGGAGACCGAGCCTAAAGTTCGCCATATATTTT

d_gene: TRBD1
j_gene: TRBJ2-7
abundance: few
v_gene: TRBV15
CDR3aa: CATSRDRQGPGGQYF
CDR3nt: TGTGCCACCAGCAGAGATCGACAGGGCCCTGGTGGGCAGTACTTC

d_gene: TRBD2
j_gene: TRBJ2-1
abundance: many
v_gene: TRBV2
CDR3aa: CASSNQLTSASYNEQFF
CDR3nt: TGTGCCAGCAGTAACCAATTGACTAGCGCCTCCTACAATGAGCAGTTCTTC

d_gene: TRBD1
j_gene: TRBJ1-1
abundance: many
v_gene: TRBV20-1
CDR3aa: CSARALTGGVNTEAFF
CDR3nt: TGCAGTGCTAGAGCGTTGACAGGGGGCGTGAACACTGAAGCTTTCTTT

d_gene: NA
j_gene: TRBJ2-2
abundance: NA
v_gene: TRBV3-1
CDR3aa: CAIRSLQGSGELFF
CDR3nt: TGTGCCATCAGGTCACTCCAGGGGTCCGGGGAGCTGTTTTTT

d_gene: NA
j_gene: TRBJ2-7
abundance: NA
v_gene: TRBV6-1
CDR3aa: CASRPTWYEQYF
CDR3nt: TGTGCCAGCAGGCCAACCTGGTACGAGCAGTACTTC